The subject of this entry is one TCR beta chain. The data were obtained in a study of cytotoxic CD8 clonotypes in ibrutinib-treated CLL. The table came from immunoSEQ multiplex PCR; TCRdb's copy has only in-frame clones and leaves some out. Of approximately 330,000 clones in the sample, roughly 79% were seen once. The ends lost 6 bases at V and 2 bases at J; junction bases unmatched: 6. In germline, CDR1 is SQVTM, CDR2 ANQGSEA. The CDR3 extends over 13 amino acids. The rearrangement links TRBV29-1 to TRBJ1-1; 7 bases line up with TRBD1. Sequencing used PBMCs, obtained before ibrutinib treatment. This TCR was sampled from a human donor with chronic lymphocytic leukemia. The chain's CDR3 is CSVTRGSNTEAFF. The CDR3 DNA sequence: TGCAGCGTCACCAGGGGGAGTAACACTGAAGCTTTCTTT.